These T cell receptor beta chains were read from a single sample in a study of blood T cell repertoires in COVID-19. Sequencing used immunoSEQ multiplex PCR; TCRdb keeps in-frame clones, though not all of them. The sample includes about 310,000 clones, approximately 88% of them seen just once. The material sequenced was PBMCs or T cells enriched from blood (not recorded which). These receptors all stem from a woman in her late teens or twenties who had recovered from COVID-19. Each CDR3 is given with its conserved first and last residue. A D gene is named only where the DNA matches it firmly. A row's size may be missing; if present it is once, few, many or a size class.

V	D	size	J	CDR3	DNA
TRBV4-1	NA	NA	TRBJ1-5	CASSPQQVDQPQHF	TGCGCCAGCAGCCCCCAACAGGTGGATCAGCCCCAGCATTTT
TRBV28	NA	NA	TRBJ1-6	CASSYYRALNSPLHF	TGTGCCAGCAGTTACTACAGGGCCCTGAATTCACCCCTCCACTTT
TRBV6-1	NA	NA	TRBJ1-1	CASSEVGGEGTEAFF	TGTGCCAGCAGTGAGGTCGGAGGGGAGGGCACTGAAGCTTTCTTT
TRBV28	NA	NA	TRBJ1-4	CASSSGRVGTNEKLFF	TGTGCCAGCAGTTCCGGCAGGGTGGGAACTAATGAAAAACTGTTTTTT
TRBV28	NA	NA	TRBJ1-2	CASRSTPNPNPNPSPNYGYTF	TGTGCCAGCAGATCTACCCCTAACCCTAACCCTAACCCTTCTCCTAACTATGGCTACACCTTC
TRBV7-6	TRBD1	NA	TRBJ1-2	CASSLGDRGIGYTF	TGTGCCAGCAGCTTAGGTGACAGGGGAATTGGCTACACCTTC
TRBV9	TRBD1	once	TRBJ1-2	CASSVAGGAGYTF	TGTGCCAGCAGCGTAGCAGGGGGAGCTGGCTACACCTTC
TRBV18	NA	once	TRBJ1-1	CASSPTPGMNTEAFF	TGTGCCAGCTCACCAACCCCGGGTATGAACACTGAAGCTTTCTTT
TRBV6-2/TRBV6-3	TRBD1	NA	TRBJ2-7	CASSYQDRGYEQYF	TGTGCCAGCAGTTATCAGGACAGGGGATACGAGCAGTACTTC
TRBV27	NA	NA	TRBJ1-6	CASRISGPGLPLHF	TGTGCCAGCAGGATATCTGGACCGGGATTACCCCTCCACTTT
TRBV14	NA	NA	TRBJ1-1	CASSQVSGGEAFF	TGTGCCAGCAGCCAAGTGAGCGGGGGTGAAGCTTTCTTT
TRBV6-5	TRBD2	few	TRBJ2-1	CASRLLAGGEQFF	TGTGCCAGCAGACTCCTAGCGGGGGGTGAGCAGTTCTTC
TRBV3-1/TRBV3-2	NA	NA	TRBJ1-3	CASSQDVLSGNTIYF	TGTGCCAGCAGCCAAGACGTACTCTCTGGAAACACCATATATTTT
TRBV2	NA	NA	TRBJ2-3	CASSDRAASTDTQYF	TGTGCCAGCAGTGACAGAGCGGCTAGCACAGATACGCAGTATTTT
TRBV7-3	NA	many	TRBJ2-3	CASSLREGDTQYF	TGTGCCAGCAGCTTACGAGAGGGAGATACGCAGTATTTT
TRBV2	NA	once	TRBJ1-4	CASTTGVTNEKLFF	TGTGCCAGCACCACAGGTGTTACTAATGAAAAACTGTTTTTT
TRBV7-3	TRBD2	once	TRBJ2-3	CASIHRGGRTDTQYF	TGTGCCAGCATCCATCGGGGGGGACGCACAGATACGCAGTATTTT
TRBV28	NA	NA	TRBJ1-6	CASSPIRGQYNSPLHF	TGTGCCAGCAGTCCGATCCGGGGTCAGTATAATTCACCCCTCCACTTT
TRBV13	NA	NA	TRBJ1-5	CASSLRGSNQPQHF	TGTGCCAGCAGCTTACGGGGGAGCAATCAGCCCCAGCATTTT
TRBV19	TRBD1	NA	TRBJ1-5	CASSIVGQVSNQPQHF	TGTGCCAGTAGTATAGTCGGACAGGTTAGCAATCAGCCCCAGCATTTT
TRBV7-9	NA	NA	TRBJ2-3	CASSLRSDTQYF	TGTGCCAGCAGCCTCAGGTCAGATACGCAGTATTTT
TRBV27	TRBD1	NA	TRBJ1-2	CASSPGQVGSYGYTF	TGTGCCAGCAGTCCAGGACAGGTTGGGAGCTATGGCTACACCTTC
TRBV10-3	NA	NA	TRBJ2-2	CAILDRNAGTGELFF	TGTGCCATCCTAGATCGCAATGCTGGGACCGGGGAGCTGTTTTTT
TRBV6-5	TRBD1	NA	TRBJ1-1	CASSRGTGEAFF	TGTGCCAGCAGTCGAGGGACAGGTGAAGCTTTCTTT
TRBV5-1	TRBD2	NA	TRBJ2-2	CASSPGLASGELFF	TGCGCCAGCAGCCCCGGACTAGCGTCAGGGGAGCTGTTTTTT
TRBV5-4	NA	NA	TRBJ1-1	CASTFQGSNTEAFF	TGTGCCAGCACCTTTCAGGGTTCGAACACTGAAGCTTTCTTT
TRBV15	NA	NA	TRBJ1-2	CATSRTPELDGYTF	TGTGCCACCAGCAGGACTCCCGAACTAGATGGCTACACCTTC
TRBV7-2	TRBD1	once	TRBJ1-1	CASSRAQGAPTEAFF	TGTGCCAGCAGCCGGGCACAGGGGGCGCCCACTGAAGCTTTCTTT
TRBV7-9	NA	NA	TRBJ2-1	CASRQTHNEQFF	TGTGCCAGCAGACAAACACACAATGAGCAGTTCTTC
TRBV16	NA	NA	TRBJ2-7	CASSQSWPGVDEQYF	TGTGCCAGCAGCCAATCGTGGCCGGGGGTGGACGAGCAGTACTTC
TRBV4-1	TRBD1	NA	TRBJ1-5	CASSQEGGRYQPQHF	TGCGCCAGCAGCCAAGAAGGGGGCAGGTATCAGCCCCAGCATTTT
TRBV2	TRBD1	NA	TRBJ2-1	CASSRSGQGGGNEQFF	TGTGCCAGCAGTAGATCCGGACAGGGTGGCGGCAATGAGCAGTTCTTC
TRBV15	TRBD2	NA	TRBJ2-7	CATSRDKSGSPYEQYF	TGTGCCACCAGCAGAGATAAAAGCGGGAGCCCCTACGAGCAGTACTTC
TRBV27	TRBD1	NA	TRBJ1-2	CASSPNRGYSYGYTF	TGTGCCAGCAGCCCTAACAGGGGATACTCCTATGGCTACACCTTC
TRBV7-3	TRBD2	once	TRBJ2-1	CASSILAGEQFF	TGTGCCAGCAGCATTCTAGCGGGGGAGCAGTTCTTC
TRBV4-3	TRBD2	NA	TRBJ2-3	CASSHLAGLSTDTQYF	TGCGCCAGCAGCCACCTAGCGGGGCTAAGCACAGATACGCAGTATTTT
TRBV6-1	NA	few	TRBJ1-2	CASSEHDQRGHYF	TGTGCCAGCAGTGAACACGACCAAAGGGGACACTACTTC
TRBV20-1	TRBD1	few	TRBJ1-4	CSAQGAWELFF	TGCAGTGCTCAGGGGGCTTGGGAACTGTTTTTT
TRBV3-1/TRBV3-2	NA	NA	TRBJ2-5	CASSLLDRRETQYF	TGTGCCAGCAGCCTTTTGGACAGACGAGAGACCCAGTACTTC
TRBV10-3	NA	NA	TRBJ2-7	CAISDLALAGEQYF	TGTGCCATCAGTGATTTAGCCCTGGCGGGCGAGCAGTACTTC
TRBV24-1	TRBD1	NA	TRBJ1-1	CATSVVRQGGYTEAFF	TGTGCCACCAGTGTCGTCCGACAGGGTGGGTACACTGAAGCTTTCTTT
TRBV27	TRBD1	NA	TRBJ2-5	CASSPLAGGGETQYF	TGTGCCAGCAGCCCCTTGGCAGGGGGCGGGGAGACCCAGTACTTC
TRBV7-9	NA	NA	TRBJ2-2	CASSPGFPGELFF	TGTGCCAGCAGCCCGGGATTTCCCGGGGAGCTGTTTTTT
TRBV4-1	NA	NA	TRBJ1-2	CASSQADGRQAPNYGYTF	TGCGCCAGCAGCCAAGCTGATGGTAGACAGGCTCCTAACTATGGCTACACCTTC
TRBV19	TRBD1	NA	TRBJ1-1	CASSDRGRNTEAFF	TGTGCCAGTAGTGACAGGGGGCGGAACACTGAAGCTTTCTTT
TRBV7-2	TRBD2	NA	TRBJ2-7	CASSLGLATLAYEQYF	TGTGCCAGCAGCTTGGGACTAGCTACTCTTGCCTACGAGCAGTACTTC
TRBV19	TRBD2	NA	TRBJ2-2	CASSAGREAGELFF	TGTGCCAGTAGTGCCGGGAGGGAAGCCGGGGAGCTGTTTTTT
TRBV11-2	TRBD1	NA	TRBJ1-2	CASSIPGQGDGYTF	TGTGCCAGCAGCATACCTGGACAGGGCGATGGCTACACCTTC
TRBV11-2	TRBD2	NA	TRBJ2-7	CASSLVGRGPSYEQYF	TGTGCCAGCAGCTTAGTCGGGAGGGGACCCTCCTACGAGCAGTACTTC